This passage covers 18 T cell receptor beta chains from one sample sequenced in a study of TIL therapy for anti-PD-1-resistant metastatic lung cancer. Time point defined: pre-treatment sample, taken before nivolumab and TIL therapy. Pleural nodules or supraclavicular lymph nodes made up most of the excised metastases sampled. The libraries were made with immunoSEQ v3. This table comes from immunoSEQ multiplex PCR, and its TCRdb copy is limited to in-frame clones, with some not included. The sample lists approximately 12,000 clones; about 61% were seen once. This specimen was tumor tissue, taken at baseline. Every receptor here comes from a person aged 25-85 years with non-small cell lung cancer.

This chain links TRBV19 with TRBJ1-4; D gene uncertain. Germline CDR1 and CDR2: LNHDA and SQIVND (reference sequence). V was cut by 8 bases and J by 7 bases, with 17 bases left in between. The CDR3 extends over 14 amino acids. This chain's CDR3 is CASSRAEEGEKLFF. The CDR3 nucleotides are TGTGCCAGTTCGAGAGCAGAGGAGGGTGAAAAACTGTTTTTT.

Only one count was recorded for this clone. The rearrangement uses TRBV27 and TRBJ1-2; 7 positions match TRBD1. J gave up 8 bases and V 4 bases, and 13 bases lay outside the gene matches. CDR3 size: 15 residues. CDR1 and CDR2 from the germline V gene are MNHEY and SMNVEV (reference sequence). CDR3 protein: CASSSSGRGVTGYTF. In nucleotides, the CDR3 is TGTGCCAGCAGTTCCTCGGGCAGGGGGGTTACAGGCTACACCTTC.

This clone was counted a few times. The gene calls are TRBV2 and TRBJ1-3; TRBD1 is a possible D gene (6 bases). Germline V lookup: CDR1 SNHLY, CDR2 FYNNEI. V gave up 6 bases and J gave up 2 bases, with 8 bases separating them. The CDR3 is 13 residues long. In DNA, the CDR3 is TGTGCCAGCAGACAGGGTACTGGAAACACCATATATTTT. Protein sequence: CASRQGTGNTIYF.

The CDR3 DNA sequence: TGCGCCAGCAGCGCCCACCGATCCTCCTACGAGCAGTACTTC. It encodes CASSAHRSSYEQYF. V usage is TRBV5-1 and J usage is TRBJ2-7; D remains unclear. V was shortened by 4 bases and J by 0 bases, with 11 bases between the two germline ends. The CDR3 is made up of 14 amino acids. Per germline, CDR1 SGHRS and CDR2 YFSETQ.

The gene calls are TRBV4-2 and TRBJ2-3, with D possibly matching TRBD1 (6 bases). CDR3 length: 13 amino acids. Trimming took 7 bases from V and 6 from J, leaving 14 bases between them. Per the germline V gene, CDR1 is LGHNA and CDR2 is YNFKEQ. CDR3 DNA: TGTGCCAGCAAGGCAGGGGCGAGCGATACGCAGTATTTT. Its translation is CASKAGASDTQYF.

The J gene is TRBJ1-2, the V gene TRBV30; weak D call: TRBD1 (5 bases). V lost 5 bases and J 8 bases, leaving 12 bases between the germline ends. This CDR3 is 11 amino acids long. Germline V gene lookup returns CDR1 GTSNPN and CDR2 SVGIG (reference sequence). CDR3 sequence (DNA): TGTGCCTGGGAGGGACGGATAGGCTACACCTTC. It encodes CAWEGRIGYTF.

V is TRBV5-6 and J is TRBJ1-1; possible D gene TRBD1, 6 bases. V was clipped by 3 bases and J by 3 bases, with 15 bases between them. There are 15 residues in the CDR3. Germline V gene data show CDR1 as SGHDT and CDR2 as YYEEEE. The CDR3 bases are TGTGCCAGCAGCTCCGGCGGGGGCATCGACACTGAAGCTTTCTTT. It yields the protein CASSSGGGIDTEAFF. The variable domain in full, completed from reference TRBV5-6 and TRBJ1-1, reads DAGVTQSPTHLIKTRGQQVTLRCSPKSGHDTVSWYQQALGQGPQFIFQYYEEEERQRGNFPDRFSGHQFPNYSSELNVNALLLGDSALYLCASSSGGGIDTEAFFGQGTRLTVV.

By sample fraction, this clone is medium-sized. V is TRBV28 and J is TRBJ2-3; D is undetermined. The CDR3 is 12 amino acids. V dropped 1 base and J dropped 6 bases, with 5 bases sitting between them. CDR1 MDHEN and CDR2 SYDVKM come from the germline V gene. The CDR3 coding sequence is TGTGCCAGCAGTTTATTGGGGGATACGCAGTATTTT. It encodes CASSLLGDTQYF.

The gene calls are TRBV5-6 and TRBJ2-5, with TRBD2 matching over 10 bases. CDR3 length: 15 residues. Germline values: CDR1 SGHDT, CDR2 YYEEEE. Unmatched junction bases numbered 3, after V lost 0 bases and J lost 4 bases. The CDR3 bases are TGTGCCAGCAGCTTGGAAGCGGGAGGGTCAGAGACCCAGTACTTC. This gives the protein CASSLEAGGSETQYF.

The sample holds a few counts of this clone. The chain joins TRBV9 to TRBJ1-5, with D unclear. With 4 bases removed from V and 1 base from J, the gap between germline ends came to 9 bases. The CDR3 extends over 14 amino acids. Germline CDR1 and CDR2: SGDLS and YYNGEE. CDR3: CASSPPWSNQPQHF. The CDR3 DNA reads TGTGCCAGCAGCCCTCCCTGGAGCAATCAGCCCCAGCATTTT. Complete variable domain (other parts from reference TRBV9 and TRBJ1-5): DSGVTQTPKHLITATGQRVTLRCSPRSGDLSVYWYQQSLDQGLQFLIQYYNGEERAKGNILERFSAQQFPDLHSELNLSSLELGDSALYFCASSPPWSNQPQHFGDGTRLSIL.

V and J are TRBV19 and TRBJ2-1; 7 bases fit TRBD1. With V trimmed by 3 bases and J by 0 bases, 5 bases remained unmatched. This CDR3 is 16 amino acids long. CDR1 LNHDA and CDR2 SQIVND come from the germline V gene (reference sequence). The CDR3, as DNA: TGTGCCAGTAGTATGAAGGGGGACAGCTCCTACAATGAGCAGTTCTTC. As protein: CASSMKGDSSYNEQFF.

V usage is TRBV6-5 and J usage is TRBJ2-2; D not certain. Trimming left V 10 bases short and J 0 bases short, with 12 bases between. Germline CDR1 reads MNHEY; CDR2 reads SVGAGI. The CDR3 length is 14 residues. The CDR3 loop reads CANRAYANTGELFF. DNA of the CDR3: TGTGCCAACCGGGCTTACGCGAACACCGGGGAGCTGTTTTTT.

The chain recombines TRBV4-2 with TRBJ2-3; 9 bases align to TRBD1. The CDR3 length is 16 residues. V was pared by 1 base and J by 1 base, with 3 bases of the junction left unmatched. Germline CDR1 reads LGHNA; CDR2 reads YNFKEQ. CDR3 protein: CASSQGQGGGTDTQYF. Written as DNA, the CDR3 is TGTGCCAGCAGCCAAGGACAGGGGGGGGGCACAGATACGCAGTATTTT.

Of note for this clone: This same CDR3 is encoded by further DNA sequences in the sample. The chain couples TRBV7-2 to TRBJ2-7, with D perhaps matching TRBD2 (6 bases). The CDR3 consists of 15 residues. Per the germline V gene, CDR1 is SGHTA and CDR2 is FQGNSA. The V gene lost 5 bases and the J gene lost 2 bases, with 16 bases spanning the gap. CDR3 nucleotide sequence: TGTGCCAGCAGCCCTCCGGGGCGGGGCCCCTACGAGCAGTACTTC. It specifies CASSPPGRGPYEQYF.

The chain couples TRBV20-1 to TRBJ2-4; 7 bases align to TRBD2. Germline CDR1 and CDR2: DFQATT and SNEGSKA (reference sequence). The trim removed 0 bases at V and 13 bases at J, leaving 3 bases unmatched. The CDR3 extends over 11 amino acids. The CDR3 region is CSARDRGVQYF. CDR3 DNA sequence: TGCAGTGCTAGAGATCGGGGGGTACAGTACTTC.

The chain recombines TRBV6-6 with TRBJ1-5, with D tentatively TRBD1 (5 bases). Germline CDR1 is MNHNY and CDR2 is SVGAGI (reference sequence). V was pared by 5 bases and J by 5 bases, with 13 bases between. CDR3 length: 14 amino acids. Written as DNA, the CDR3 is TGTGCCAGCAGTCCCCAGGGTAACCATCAGCCCCAGCATTTT. It codes for CASSPQGNHQPQHF.

This chain uses TRBV10-3 with TRBJ2-1; D is ambiguous. Trimming stripped 2 bases from V and 4 bases from J, with 9 bases between. The CDR3 totals 14 residues. The germline gives CDR1 ENHRY, CDR2 SYGVKD. This CDR3 reads CAISEGRRYNEQFF. For the CDR3, the DNA is TGTGCCATCAGTGAGGGTAGACGGTACAATGAGCAGTTCTTC.

This clone is termed medium-sized. The J gene is TRBJ1-5, the V gene TRBV6-6; TRBD1 might be the D (6 bases). Trimming removed 4 bases at V and 3 bases at J, with 13 bases between. The CDR3 is 15 amino acids. Germline values: CDR1 MNHNY, CDR2 SVGAGI (reference sequence). CDR3 in amino acids: CASSSQGHLNQPQHF. CDR3 nucleotides: TGTGCCAGCAGTTCCCAGGGGCACCTCAATCAGCCCCAGCATTTT.